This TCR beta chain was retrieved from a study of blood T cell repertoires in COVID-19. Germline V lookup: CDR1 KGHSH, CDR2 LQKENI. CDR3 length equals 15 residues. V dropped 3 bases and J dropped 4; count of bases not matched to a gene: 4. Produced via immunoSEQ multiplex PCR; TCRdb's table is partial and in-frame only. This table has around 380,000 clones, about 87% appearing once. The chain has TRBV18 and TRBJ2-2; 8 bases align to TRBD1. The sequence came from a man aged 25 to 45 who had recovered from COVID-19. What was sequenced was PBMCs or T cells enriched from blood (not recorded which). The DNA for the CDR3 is TGTGCCAGCTCACCGTGGACAGGGTCCACCGGGGAGCTGTTTTTT. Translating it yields CASSPWTGSTGELFF. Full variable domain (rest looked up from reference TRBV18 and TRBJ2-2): NAGVMQNPRHLVRRRGQEARLRCSPMKGHSHVYWYRQLPEEGLKFMVYLQKENIIDESGMPKERFSAEFPKEGPSILRIQQVVRGDSAAYFCASSPWTGSTGELFFGEGSRLTVL.